This T cell receptor (beta chain) stems from a study of T cells in Graves' hyperthyroidism and ophthalmopathy. A few counts support this clonotype. As yet, its antigen is unknown. Hyperthyroidism in the patients, aged 18 to 65, was newly diagnosed and under 2 months in duration. Diagnosis rested on symptoms, serum thyroxine and TRAb, thyroid ultrasound, and orbital computed tomography. Using roughly 9.4 ml of fresh peripheral blood, PBMCs were prepared. Study-level findings and limits: Within blood appeared most thyroid clonotypes that had expanded above 0.001.

There are 14 residues in the CDR3. CDR1 and CDR2 (germline): SGHRS, YFSETQ. Losses at the gene ends were 1 base for V and 3 bases for J; bases not matched to a gene: 2. Amplification yielded TCR beta CDR3 regions, with RNA transcripts as the source. In the first-round RT-PCR of the TCR CDR3, the HTBI primer set was used. One entry per CDR3 protein results from TCRdb running MiXCR on the multiplex PCR reads. This table has over 500,000 distinct CDR3 sequences, 11% to 15% appearing once. Sequenced material: blood. This TCR came from a woman in her forties with Graves' hyperthyroidism. The genes are TRBV5-1 and TRBJ2-5, with TRBD2 identical over 8 bases. The CDR3 DNA follows: TGCGCCAGCAGCTTGCAACTAGCGGAAGAGACCCAGTACTTC. The encoded protein is CASSLQLAEETQYF.